This TCR beta chain appears in the sequencing data of a study of CD8+ T cells in alopecia areata. The germline gives CDR1 GTSNPN, CDR2 SVGIG (reference sequence). The V end lost 1 base, the J end lost 9 bases, and 19 bases lay between the germline ends. This CDR3 is 15 amino acids long. Once RNA had been extracted, it was reverse transcribed into cDNA to act as the sequencing template. The table came from immunoSEQ multiplex PCR; TCRdb's copy has only in-frame clones and leaves some out. The sample lists some 190,000 clones, roughly 60% occurring once. Noted treatment: oral pan-JAK inhibitor, 5-10 mg twice daily.

This TCR was recovered from a human donor with alopecia areata. The rearrangement links TRBV30 to TRBJ1-5; D perhaps matches TRBD1 (6 bases). The sequencing here drew on CD4+ T cells sorted from blood, taken at week 24, from a patient treated with tofacitinib. CDR3 nucleotides: TGTGCCTGGAGTGGTCAGGACAGCGTTTTATTGCCCCAGCATTTT. It is translated as CAWSGQDSVLLPQHF.